This TCR beta chain emerged from a study of T cell changes during pregnancy in multiple sclerosis. Germline lookup yields CDR1 KGHSH and CDR2 LQKENI. CDR3 length equals 15 residues. Between the trimmed V and J ends, which lost 6 bases and 1 base, there was a span of 12 bases. Clones were sequenced by immunoSEQ multiplex PCR, and TCRdb holds only the in-frame ones, with some missing. The data show about 70,000 clones, around 94% seen once. This chain joins TRBV18 and TRBJ1-4, with no clear D. Specimen: peripheral blood, collected in the third trimester of pregnancy. The TCR was taken from a female donor with multiple sclerosis, enrolled in a pregnancy study. The CDR3 nucleotides are TGTGCCAGCTCTTTCCGGAGCGAAACTAATGAAAAACTGTTTTTT. This encodes CASSFRSETNEKLFF.